This TCR beta chain was identified in a study of a mutant IDH1 vaccine in newly diagnosed glioma. Study context: Treated patients were roughly 62% male, approximately 40% female, mean age 40.4 years. Earlier therapy was either radiotherapy, temozolomide, or both, and most got both. Visit timing is recorded as week 35 for V12 and week 47 for V13.

The sample's time point: week 35, safety follow-up. Every vaccine dose comprised 300 ug of mutant IDH1 20-mer peptide plus topical imiquimod. Using immunoSEQ multiplex PCR, the repertoire was profiled, and TCRdb retains in-frame clones only, with some absent. The sample includes roughly 38,000 clones, around 87% of them seen just once. Study-wide results and limits: Any relationship between pseudoprogression and changes in top peripheral T cell clonotypes seemed absent.

CDR1 and CDR2 (germline): GTSNPN, SVGIG (reference sequence). J gave up 2 bases and V 0 bases, and 4 bases lay outside the gene matches. The CDR3 extends over 15 amino acids. A remark on this clone: The antigen remains unidentified.

The TCR sequence derives from a middle-aged man with glioma. The specimen was PBMCs, collected from a glioma patient whose treatment included an IDH1 peptide vaccine. The chain uses TRBV30 and TRBJ2-1; 7 nucleotides line up with TRBD1. The CDR3 bases are TGTGCCTGGAGTGTGGGCCAGGGGGCCTACAATGAGCAGTTCTTC. This translates into CAWSVGQGAYNEQFF. Based on the CDR3 plus reference TRBV30 and TRBJ2-1, the full variable domain is SQTIHQWPATLVQPVGSPLSLECTVEGTSNPNLYWYRQAAGRGLQLLFYSVGIGQISSEVPQNLSASRPQDRQFILSSKKLLLSDSGFYLCAWSVGQGAYNEQFFGPGTRLTVL.